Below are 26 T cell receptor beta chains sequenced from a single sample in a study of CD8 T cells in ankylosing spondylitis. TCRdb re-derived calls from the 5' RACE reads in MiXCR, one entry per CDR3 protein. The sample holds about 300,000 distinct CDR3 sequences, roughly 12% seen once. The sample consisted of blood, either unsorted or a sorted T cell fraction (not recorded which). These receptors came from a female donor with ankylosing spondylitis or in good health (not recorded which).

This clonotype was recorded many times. CDR3 protein: CSASTGSTMYNEQFF. The DNA of the CDR3 is TGCAGTGCCAGCACCGGGTCGACAATGTACAATGAGCAGTTCTTC. This sequence joins TRBV20-1 and TRBJ2-1; D gene uncertain. The germline V gene encodes CDR1 DFQATT and CDR2 SNEGSKA (reference sequence). The CDR3 runs 15 residues. The germline V and J ends were trimmed by 6 bases and 4 bases, with 19 bases remaining between them.

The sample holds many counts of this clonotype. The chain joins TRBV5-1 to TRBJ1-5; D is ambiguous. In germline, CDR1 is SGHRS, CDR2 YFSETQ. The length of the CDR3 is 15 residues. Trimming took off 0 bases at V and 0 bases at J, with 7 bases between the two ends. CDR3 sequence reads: CASSLGFGSNQPQHF. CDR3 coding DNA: TGCGCCAGCAGCTTGGGGTTTGGTAGCAATCAGCCCCAGCATTTT.

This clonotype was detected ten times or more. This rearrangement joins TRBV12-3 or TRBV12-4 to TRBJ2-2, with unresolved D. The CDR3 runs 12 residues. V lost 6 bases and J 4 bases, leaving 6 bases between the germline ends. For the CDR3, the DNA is TGTGCCAGCAGGGGTGGCACCGGGGAGCTGTTTTTT. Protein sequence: CASRGGTGELFF.

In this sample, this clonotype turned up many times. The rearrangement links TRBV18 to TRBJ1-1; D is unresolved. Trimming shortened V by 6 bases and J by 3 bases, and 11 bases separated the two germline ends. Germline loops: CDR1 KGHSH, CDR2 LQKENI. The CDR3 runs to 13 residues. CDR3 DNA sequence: TGTGCCAGCTCCGAGTCGCTGGACACTGAAGCTTTCTTT. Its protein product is CASSESLDTEAFF. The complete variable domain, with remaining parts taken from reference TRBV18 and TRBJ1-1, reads NAGVMQNPRHLVRRRGQEARLRCSPMKGHSHVYWYRQLPEEGLKFMVYLQKENIIDESGMPKERFSAEFPKEGPSILRIQQVVRGDSAAYFCASSESLDTEAFFGQGTRLTVV.

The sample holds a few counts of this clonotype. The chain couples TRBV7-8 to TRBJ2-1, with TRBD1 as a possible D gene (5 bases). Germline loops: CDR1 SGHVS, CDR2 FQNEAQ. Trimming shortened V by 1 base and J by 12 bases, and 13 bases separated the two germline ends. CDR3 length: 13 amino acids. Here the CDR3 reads CASSLETKQVQFF. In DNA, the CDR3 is TGTGCCAGCAGCTTAGAAACAAAACAGGTGCAGTTCTTC. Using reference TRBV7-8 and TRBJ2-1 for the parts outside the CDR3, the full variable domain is GAGVSQSPRYKVAKRGQDVALRCDPISGHVSLFWYQQALGQGPEFLTYFQNEAQLDKSGLPSDRFFAERPEGSVSTLKIQRTQQEDSAVYLCASSLETKQVQFFGPGTRLTVL.

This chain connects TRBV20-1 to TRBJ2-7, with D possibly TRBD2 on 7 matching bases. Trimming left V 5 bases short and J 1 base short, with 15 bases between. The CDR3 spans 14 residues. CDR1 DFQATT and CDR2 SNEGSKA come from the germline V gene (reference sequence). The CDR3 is CSAGGGRGSYEQYF. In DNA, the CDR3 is TGCAGTGCTGGGGGGGGGCGGGGTTCCTACGAGCAGTACTTC.

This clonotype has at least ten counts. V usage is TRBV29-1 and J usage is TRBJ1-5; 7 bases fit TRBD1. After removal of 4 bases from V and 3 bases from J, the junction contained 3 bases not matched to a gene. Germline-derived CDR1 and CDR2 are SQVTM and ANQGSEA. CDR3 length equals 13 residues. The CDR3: CSVGDRDNQPQHF. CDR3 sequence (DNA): TGCAGCGTTGGAGACAGGGACAATCAGCCCCAGCATTTT. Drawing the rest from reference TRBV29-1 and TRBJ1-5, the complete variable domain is SAVISQKPSRDICQRGTSLTIQCQVDSQVTMMFWYRQQPGQSLTLIATANQGSEATYESGFVIDKFPISRPNLTFSTLTVSNMSPEDSSIYLCSVGDRDNQPQHFGDGTRLSIL.

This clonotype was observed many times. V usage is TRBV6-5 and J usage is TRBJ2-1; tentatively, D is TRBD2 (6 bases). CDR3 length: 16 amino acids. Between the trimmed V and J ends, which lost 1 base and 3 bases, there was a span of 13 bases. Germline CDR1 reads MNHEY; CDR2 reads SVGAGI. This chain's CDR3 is CASSYYGTFFYNEQFF. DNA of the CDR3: TGTGCCAGCAGTTACTATGGGACTTTCTTCTACAATGAGCAGTTCTTC.

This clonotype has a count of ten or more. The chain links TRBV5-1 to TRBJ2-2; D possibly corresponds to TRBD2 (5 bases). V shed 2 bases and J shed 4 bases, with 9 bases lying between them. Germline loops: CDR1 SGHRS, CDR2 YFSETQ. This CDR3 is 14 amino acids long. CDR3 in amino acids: CASSLRDPTGELFF. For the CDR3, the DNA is TGCGCCAGCAGCTTACGGGATCCCACCGGGGAGCTGTTTTTT.

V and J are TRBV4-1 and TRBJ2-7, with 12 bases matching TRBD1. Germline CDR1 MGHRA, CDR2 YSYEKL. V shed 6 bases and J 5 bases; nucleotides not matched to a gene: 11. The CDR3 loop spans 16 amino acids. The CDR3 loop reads CASSSPSGTGGNEQYF. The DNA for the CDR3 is TGCGCCAGCAGTTCTCCTTCCGGGACAGGGGGCAACGAGCAGTACTTC.

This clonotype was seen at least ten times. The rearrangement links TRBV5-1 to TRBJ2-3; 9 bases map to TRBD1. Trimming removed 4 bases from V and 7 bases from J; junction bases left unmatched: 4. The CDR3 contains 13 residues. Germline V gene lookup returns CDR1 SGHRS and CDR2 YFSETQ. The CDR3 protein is CASSPDRGYTQYF. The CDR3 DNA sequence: TGCGCCAGCAGCCCGGACAGGGGTTATACGCAGTATTTT.

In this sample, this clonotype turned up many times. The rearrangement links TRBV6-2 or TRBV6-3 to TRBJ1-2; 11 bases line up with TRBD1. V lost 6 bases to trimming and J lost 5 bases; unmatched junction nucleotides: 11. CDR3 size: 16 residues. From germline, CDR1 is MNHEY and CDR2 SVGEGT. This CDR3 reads CASSRGQGAAVYGYTF. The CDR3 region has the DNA TGTGCCAGCAGCAGAGGACAGGGGGCGGCTGTTTATGGCTACACCTTC.

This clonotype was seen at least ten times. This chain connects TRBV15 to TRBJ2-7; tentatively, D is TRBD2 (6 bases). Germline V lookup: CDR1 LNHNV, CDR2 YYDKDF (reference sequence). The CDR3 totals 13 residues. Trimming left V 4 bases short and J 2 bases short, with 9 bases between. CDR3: CATSTGGTYEQYF. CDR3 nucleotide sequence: TGTGCCACCAGCACTGGCGGGACCTACGAGCAGTACTTC.

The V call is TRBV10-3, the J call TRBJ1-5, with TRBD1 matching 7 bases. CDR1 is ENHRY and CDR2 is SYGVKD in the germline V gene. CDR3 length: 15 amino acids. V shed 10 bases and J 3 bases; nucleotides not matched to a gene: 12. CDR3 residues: CASADPGQNNQPQHF. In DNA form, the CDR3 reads TGTGCCAGCGCGGACCCGGGACAGAACAATCAGCCCCAGCATTTT.

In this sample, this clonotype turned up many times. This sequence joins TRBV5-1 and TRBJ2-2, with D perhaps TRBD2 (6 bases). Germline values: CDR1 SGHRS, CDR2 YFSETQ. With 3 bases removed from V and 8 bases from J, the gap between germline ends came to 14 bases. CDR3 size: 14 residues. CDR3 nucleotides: TGCGCCAGCAGCTCGTACGGGGGATCTGGGGAGCTGTTTTTT. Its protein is CASSSYGGSGELFF.

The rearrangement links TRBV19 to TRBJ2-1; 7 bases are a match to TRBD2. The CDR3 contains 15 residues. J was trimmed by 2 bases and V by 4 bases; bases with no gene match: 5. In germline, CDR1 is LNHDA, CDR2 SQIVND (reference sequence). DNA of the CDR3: TGTGCCAGTAGTAGTAGCGGGCAGCCCTACAATGAGCAGTTCTTC. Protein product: CASSSSGQPYNEQFF.

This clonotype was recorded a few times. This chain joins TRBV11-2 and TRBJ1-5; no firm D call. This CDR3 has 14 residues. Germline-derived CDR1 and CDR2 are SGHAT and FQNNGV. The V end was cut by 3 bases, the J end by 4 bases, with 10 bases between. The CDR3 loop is CASSFSQQNQPQHF. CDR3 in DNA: TGTGCCAGCAGCTTTTCTCAGCAGAATCAGCCCCAGCATTTT.

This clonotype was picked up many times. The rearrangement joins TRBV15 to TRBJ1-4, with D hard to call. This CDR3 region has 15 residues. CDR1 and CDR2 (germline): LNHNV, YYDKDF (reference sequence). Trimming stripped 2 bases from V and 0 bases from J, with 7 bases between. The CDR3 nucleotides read TGTGCCACCAGCAGACAAGTAGCAACTAATGAAAAACTGTTTTTT. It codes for CATSRQVATNEKLFF.

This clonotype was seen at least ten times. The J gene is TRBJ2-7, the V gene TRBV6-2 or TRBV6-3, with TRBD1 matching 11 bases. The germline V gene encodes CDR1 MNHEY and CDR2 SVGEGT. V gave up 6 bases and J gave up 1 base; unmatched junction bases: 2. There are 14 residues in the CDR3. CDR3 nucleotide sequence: TGTGCCAGCAGAGGGGACAGGGGGTCCTACGAGCAGTACTTC. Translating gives CASRGDRGSYEQYF.

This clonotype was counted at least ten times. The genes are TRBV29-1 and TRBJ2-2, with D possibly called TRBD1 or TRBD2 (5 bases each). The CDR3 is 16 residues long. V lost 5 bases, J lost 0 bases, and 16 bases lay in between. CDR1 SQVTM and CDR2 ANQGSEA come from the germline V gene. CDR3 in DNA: TGCAGCGTTCTCGCCGGGGCAGGCTCGAACACCGGGGAGCTGTTTTTT. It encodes CSVLAGAGSNTGELFF.

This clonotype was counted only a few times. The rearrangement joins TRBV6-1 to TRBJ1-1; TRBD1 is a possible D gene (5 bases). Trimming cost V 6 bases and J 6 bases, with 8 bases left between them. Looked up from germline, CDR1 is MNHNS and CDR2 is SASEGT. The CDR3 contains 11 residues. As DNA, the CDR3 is TGTGCCAGCAGGGGAGGGGCTGAAGCTTTCTTT. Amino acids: CASRGGAEAFF.

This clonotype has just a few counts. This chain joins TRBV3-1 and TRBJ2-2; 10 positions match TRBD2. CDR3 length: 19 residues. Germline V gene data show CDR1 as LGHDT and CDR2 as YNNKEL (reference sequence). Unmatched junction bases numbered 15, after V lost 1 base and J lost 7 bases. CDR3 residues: CASSQGLAGAHTNGGELFF. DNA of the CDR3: TGTGCCAGCAGCCAAGGGCTAGCGGGGGCCCACACCAACGGCGGGGAGCTGTTTTTT.

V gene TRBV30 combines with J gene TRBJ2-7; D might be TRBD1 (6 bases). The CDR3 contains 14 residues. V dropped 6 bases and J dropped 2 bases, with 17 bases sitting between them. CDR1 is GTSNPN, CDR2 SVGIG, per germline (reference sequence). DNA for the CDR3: TGTGCCTGCCCCTTCAAGGACAGTCCCTACGAGCAGTACTTC. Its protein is CACPFKDSPYEQYF. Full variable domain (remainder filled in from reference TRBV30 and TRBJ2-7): SQTIHQWPATLVQPVGSPLSLECTVEGTSNPNLYWYRQAAGRGLQLLFYSVGIGQISSEVPQNLSASRPQDRQFILSSKKLLLSDSGFYLCACPFKDSPYEQYFGPGTRLTVT.

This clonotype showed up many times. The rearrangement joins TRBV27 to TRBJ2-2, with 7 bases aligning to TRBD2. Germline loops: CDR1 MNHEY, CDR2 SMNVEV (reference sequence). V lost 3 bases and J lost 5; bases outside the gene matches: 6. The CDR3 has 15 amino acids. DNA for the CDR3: TGTGCCAGCAGTTTCACTCTAGCGGTAACCGGGGAGCTGTTTTTT. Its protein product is CASSFTLAVTGELFF.

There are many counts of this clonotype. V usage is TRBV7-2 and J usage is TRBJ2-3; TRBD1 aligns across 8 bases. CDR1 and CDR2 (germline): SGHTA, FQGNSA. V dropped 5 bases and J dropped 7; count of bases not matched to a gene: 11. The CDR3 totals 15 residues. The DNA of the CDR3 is TGTGCCAGCAGCGCGGACAGGGACCCCGTGAATACGCAGTATTTT. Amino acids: CASSADRDPVNTQYF.

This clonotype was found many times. CDR3 bases: TGTGCCAGCAGAGTTAGGGGAACGGTCTACGAGCAGTACTTC. Amino acids: CASRVRGTVYEQYF. The chain couples TRBV21-1 to TRBJ2-7; TRBD1, the D gene given by the table, was not confirmed from the DNA. TRBV21-1 is deemed a pseudogene. The CDR3 runs to 14 residues.